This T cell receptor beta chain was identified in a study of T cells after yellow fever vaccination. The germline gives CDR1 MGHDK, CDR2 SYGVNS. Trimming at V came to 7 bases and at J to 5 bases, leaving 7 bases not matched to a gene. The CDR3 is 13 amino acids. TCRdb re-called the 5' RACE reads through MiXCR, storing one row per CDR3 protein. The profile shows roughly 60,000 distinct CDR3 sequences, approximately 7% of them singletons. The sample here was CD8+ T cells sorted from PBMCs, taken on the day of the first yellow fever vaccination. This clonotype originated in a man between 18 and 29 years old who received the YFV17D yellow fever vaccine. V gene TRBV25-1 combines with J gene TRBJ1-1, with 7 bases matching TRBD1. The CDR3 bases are TGTGCCAGCACTTTACAGGGGAGGACTGAAGCTTTCTTT. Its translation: CASTLQGRTEAFF. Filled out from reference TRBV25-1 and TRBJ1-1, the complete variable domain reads EADIYQTPRYLVIGTGKKITLECSQTMGHDKMYWYQQDPGMELHLIHYSYGVNSTEKGDLSSESTVSRIRTEHFPLTLESARPSHTSQYLCASTLQGRTEAFFGQGTRLTVV.